Listed below are T cell receptor beta chains from one sample, sequenced in a study of blood T cell repertoires in COVID-19. The repertoire was sequenced with immunoSEQ multiplex PCR; TCRdb's copy has only in-frame clones and lacks some. This table holds around 170,000 clones, roughly nine tenths found once. Sample: peripheral blood. The receptors shown here come from a woman in her seventies with acute or convalescent COVID-19. CDR3s include the opening cysteine and the closing phenylalanine or tryptophan. D genes are given only for firm matches. Clone size is stated in some rows and not others, as once, few, many or a class when expanded.

D gene: .
clone size: once
J gene: TRBJ2-3
V gene: TRBV27
CDR3 protein: CASSRTGSTDTQYF
CDR3 DNA: TGTGCCAGCAGTCGTACCGGGAGCACAGATACGCAGTATTTT

D gene: .
clone size: .
J gene: TRBJ1-3
V gene: TRBV5-6
CDR3 protein: CASSLGQPLSGNTIYF
CDR3 DNA: TGTGCCAGCAGCTTGGGACAGCCACTCTCTGGAAACACCATATATTTT

D gene: .
clone size: many
J gene: TRBJ2-2
V gene: TRBV21-1
CDR3 protein: CASSFRTGFGELFF
CDR3 DNA: TGTGCCAGCAGCTTCCGGACAGGCTTCGGGGAGCTGTTTTTT

D gene: .
clone size: .
J gene: TRBJ1-5
V gene: TRBV19
CDR3 protein: CASNRESPNQPQHF
CDR3 DNA: TGTGCCAGTAACCGGGAAAGCCCGAATCAGCCCCAGCATTTT

D gene: TRBD2
clone size: .
J gene: TRBJ2-2
V gene: TRBV30
CDR3 protein: CAWSGDWASGTKTGELFF
CDR3 DNA: TGTGCCTGGAGTGGTGATTGGGCTAGCGGGACAAAAACCGGGGAGCTGTTTTTT

D gene: .
clone size: .
J gene: TRBJ2-7
V gene: TRBV6-5
CDR3 protein: CASSYSSSGTYEQYF
CDR3 DNA: TGTGCCAGCAGTTACTCCAGTTCCGGGACATACGAGCAGTACTTC

D gene: .
clone size: .
J gene: TRBJ2-3
V gene: TRBV7-2
CDR3 protein: CASTLAGSDTQYF
CDR3 DNA: TGTGCCAGCACACTCGCAGGTTCAGATACGCAGTATTTT

D gene: .
clone size: .
J gene: TRBJ1-1
V gene: TRBV18
CDR3 protein: CASSRDRGEQGEAFF
CDR3 DNA: TGTGCCAGCTCACGTGACCGGGGGGAACAGGGTGAAGCTTTCTTT

D gene: TRBD2
clone size: .
J gene: TRBJ2-1
V gene: TRBV3-1/TRBV3-2
CDR3 protein: CASSQGGPLAEYNEQFF
CDR3 DNA: TGTGCCAGCAGCCAAGGGGGCCCTCTAGCGGAGTACAATGAGCAGTTCTTC

D gene: .
clone size: few
J gene: TRBJ1-3
V gene: TRBV4-3
CDR3 protein: CASSQYSSGNTIYF
CDR3 DNA: TGCGCCAGCAGCCAATACAGCTCTGGAAACACCATATATTTT

D gene: TRBD1
clone size: .
J gene: TRBJ1-2
V gene: TRBV19
CDR3 protein: CASSLSGTANYGYTF
CDR3 DNA: TGTGCCAGTAGTTTATCCGGGACAGCTAACTATGGCTACACCTTC

D gene: .
clone size: .
J gene: TRBJ2-7
V gene: TRBV6-2/TRBV6-3
CDR3 protein: CASSYQGWNEQYF
CDR3 DNA: TGTGCCAGCAGTTACCAGGGTTGGAACGAGCAGTACTTC

D gene: .
clone size: .
J gene: TRBJ2-7
V gene: TRBV14
CDR3 protein: CASSQDWPIINNYEQYF
CDR3 DNA: TGTGCCAGCAGCCAAGATTGGCCAATTATCAACAATTACGAGCAGTACTTC

D gene: .
clone size: .
J gene: TRBJ2-1
V gene: TRBV27
CDR3 protein: CASRGPSSYNEQFF
CDR3 DNA: TGTGCCAGCAGGGGCCCCAGCTCCTACAATGAGCAGTTCTTC

D gene: .
clone size: .
J gene: TRBJ2-1
V gene: TRBV5-1
CDR3 protein: CASSLAPNNEQFF
CDR3 DNA: TGCGCCAGCAGCTTGGCCCCCAACAATGAGCAGTTCTTC

D gene: .
clone size: .
J gene: TRBJ1-1
V gene: TRBV7-9
CDR3 protein: CASRHDTEAFF
CDR3 DNA: TGTGCCAGCAGACATGACACTGAAGCTTTCTTT

D gene: TRBD1
clone size: few
J gene: TRBJ1-2
V gene: TRBV11-2
CDR3 protein: CASSQATDRAHGYTF
CDR3 DNA: TGTGCCAGCAGCCAAGCTACGGACAGGGCTCATGGCTACACCTTC

D gene: .
clone size: .
J gene: TRBJ1-5
V gene: TRBV5-1
CDR3 protein: CASSLGGGLGQPQHF
CDR3 DNA: TGCGCCAGCAGCTTGGGCGGGGGACTAGGTCAGCCCCAGCATTTT

D gene: .
clone size: .
J gene: TRBJ1-2
V gene: TRBV19
CDR3 protein: CASSITAARYGYTF
CDR3 DNA: TGTGCCAGTAGTATAACAGCAGCTCGCTATGGCTACACCTTC

D gene: .
clone size: .
J gene: TRBJ2-2
V gene: TRBV4-1
CDR3 protein: CASSQTGVGIGELFF
CDR3 DNA: TGCGCCAGCAGCCAGACCGGGGTGGGCATCGGGGAGCTGTTTTTT

D gene: .
clone size: .
J gene: TRBJ2-1
V gene: TRBV30
CDR3 protein: CAWSVGRLRDNEQFF
CDR3 DNA: TGTGCCTGGAGTGTGGGTCGACTACGGGACAATGAGCAGTTCTTC

D gene: TRBD2
clone size: .
J gene: TRBJ2-7
V gene: TRBV3-1/TRBV3-2
CDR3 protein: CASSQAGTSGPTLKYEQYF
CDR3 DNA: TGTGCCAGCAGCCAAGCCGGGACTAGCGGACCTACACTCAAATACGAGCAGTACTTC

D gene: .
clone size: .
J gene: TRBJ1-6
V gene: TRBV6-5
CDR3 protein: CASSPYRDYNSPLHF
CDR3 DNA: TGTGCCAGCAGCCCATACAGGGACTATAATTCACCCCTCCACTTT

D gene: .
clone size: .
J gene: TRBJ1-3
V gene: TRBV6-5
CDR3 protein: CASSLGVRGNTIYF
CDR3 DNA: TGTGCCAGCAGTTTGGGAGTACGTGGAAACACCATATATTTT

D gene: .
clone size: .
J gene: TRBJ1-5
V gene: TRBV6-2/TRBV6-3
CDR3 protein: CASSSLVSNQPQHF
CDR3 DNA: TGTGCCAGCAGTTCACTAGTAAGCAATCAGCCCCAGCATTTT

D gene: TRBD2
clone size: .
J gene: TRBJ2-1
V gene: TRBV10-3
CDR3 protein: CAIGSGGYNEQFF
CDR3 DNA: TGTGCCATCGGTAGCGGGGGGTACAATGAGCAGTTCTTC

D gene: TRBD1
clone size: .
J gene: TRBJ1-3
V gene: TRBV7-9
CDR3 protein: CASRTGTGSGNTIYF
CDR3 DNA: TGTGCCAGCAGGACCGGGACAGGTTCTGGAAACACCATATATTTT

D gene: TRBD2
clone size: .
J gene: TRBJ2-2
V gene: TRBV6-1
CDR3 protein: CASSEKGLAGGPGTGELFF
CDR3 DNA: TGTGCCAGCAGTGAAAAGGGACTAGCGGGAGGGCCTGGCACCGGGGAGCTGTTTTTT

D gene: TRBD1
clone size: .
J gene: TRBJ1-5
V gene: TRBV19
CDR3 protein: CASSIDRGLTQPQHF
CDR3 DNA: TGTGCCAGTAGTATAGACAGGGGGTTAACTCAGCCCCAGCATTTT

D gene: TRBD1
clone size: .
J gene: TRBJ2-7
V gene: TRBV29-1
CDR3 protein: CSVAFWGQGLYEQYF
CDR3 DNA: TGCAGCGTTGCCTTTTGGGGACAGGGACTCTACGAGCAGTACTTC

D gene: TRBD1
clone size: .
J gene: TRBJ2-7
V gene: TRBV5-4
CDR3 protein: CASRKQGANYEQYF
CDR3 DNA: TGTGCCAGCAGAAAGCAGGGGGCGAACTACGAGCAGTACTTC

D gene: .
clone size: .
J gene: TRBJ2-1
V gene: TRBV19
CDR3 protein: CASIGASYNEQFF
CDR3 DNA: TGTGCCAGTATTGGGGCCTCCTACAATGAGCAGTTCTTC

D gene: TRBD1
clone size: .
J gene: TRBJ1-1
V gene: TRBV19
CDR3 protein: CASSTTGGILMNTEAFF
CDR3 DNA: TGTGCCAGTAGTACCACAGGGGGGATTCTTATGAACACTGAAGCTTTCTTT

D gene: .
clone size: .
J gene: TRBJ2-2
V gene: TRBV28
CDR3 protein: CASSRGNTGELFF
CDR3 DNA: TGTGCCAGCAGCCGCGGTAACACCGGGGAGCTGTTTTTT

D gene: TRBD1
clone size: .
J gene: TRBJ1-2
V gene: TRBV28
CDR3 protein: CASSLWGGQGAGGYTF
CDR3 DNA: TGTGCCAGCAGTCTATGGGGAGGACAGGGGGCGGGAGGCTACACCTTC

D gene: .
clone size: .
J gene: TRBJ1-4
V gene: TRBV12-3/TRBV12-4
CDR3 protein: CASSFIGDEKLFF
CDR3 DNA: TGTGCCAGCAGTTTCATCGGGGATGAAAAACTGTTTTTT